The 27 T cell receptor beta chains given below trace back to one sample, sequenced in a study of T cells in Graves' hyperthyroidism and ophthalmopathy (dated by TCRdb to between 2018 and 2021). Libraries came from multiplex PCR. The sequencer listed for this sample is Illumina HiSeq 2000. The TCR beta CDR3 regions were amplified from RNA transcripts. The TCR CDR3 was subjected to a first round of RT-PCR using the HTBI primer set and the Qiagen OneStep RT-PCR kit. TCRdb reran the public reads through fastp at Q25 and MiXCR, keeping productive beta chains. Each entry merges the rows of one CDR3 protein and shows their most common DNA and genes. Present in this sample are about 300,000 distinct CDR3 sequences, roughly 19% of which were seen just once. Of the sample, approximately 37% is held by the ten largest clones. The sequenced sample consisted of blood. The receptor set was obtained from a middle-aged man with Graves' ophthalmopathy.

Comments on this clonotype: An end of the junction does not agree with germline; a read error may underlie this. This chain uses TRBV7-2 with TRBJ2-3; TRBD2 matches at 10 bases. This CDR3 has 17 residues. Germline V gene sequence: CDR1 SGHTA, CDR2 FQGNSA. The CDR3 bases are TGTGCCAGCAGCCTAGCCGGGACTAGCGTAGGCACAGATACGCAGTATTTT. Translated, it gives CASSLAGTSVGTDTQYF.

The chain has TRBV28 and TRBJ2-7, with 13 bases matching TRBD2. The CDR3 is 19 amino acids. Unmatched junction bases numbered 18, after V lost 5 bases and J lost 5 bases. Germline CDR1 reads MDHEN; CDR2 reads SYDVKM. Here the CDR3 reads CASSPTASSTSGRADEQYF. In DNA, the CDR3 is TGTGCCAGCAGTCCTACAGCCAGCTCTACTAGCGGGAGGGCCGACGAGCAGTACTTC.

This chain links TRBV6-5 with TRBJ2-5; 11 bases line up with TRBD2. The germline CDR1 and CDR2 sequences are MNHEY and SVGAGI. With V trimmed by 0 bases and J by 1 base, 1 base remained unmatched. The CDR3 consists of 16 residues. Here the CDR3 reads CASSYSGTSGQETQYF. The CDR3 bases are TGTGCCAGCAGTTACTCCGGGACTAGCGGCCAAGAGACCCAGTACTTC.

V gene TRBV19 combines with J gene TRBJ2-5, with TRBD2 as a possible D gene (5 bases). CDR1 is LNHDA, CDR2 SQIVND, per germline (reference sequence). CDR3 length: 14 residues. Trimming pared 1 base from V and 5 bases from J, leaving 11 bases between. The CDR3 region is CASSIGGRGETQYF. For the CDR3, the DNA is TGTGCCAGTAGTATAGGAGGCCGGGGTGAGACCCAGTACTTC.

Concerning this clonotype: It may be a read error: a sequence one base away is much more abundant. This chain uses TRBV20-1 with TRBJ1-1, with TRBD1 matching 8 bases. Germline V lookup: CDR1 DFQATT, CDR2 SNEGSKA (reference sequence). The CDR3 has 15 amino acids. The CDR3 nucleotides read TGCAGTGCTAGACAAGGACAGGGCAGTGACACTGAATCTTTCTTT. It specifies CSARQGQGSDTESFF.

This CDR3 reads CASSQEWRTTNEKLFF. CDR3 sequence (DNA): TGTGCCAGCAGCCAAGAATGGCGAACAACTAATGAAAAACTGTTTTTT. The chain links TRBV14 to TRBJ1-4, with D uncertain. Trimming pared 0 bases from V and 0 bases from J, leaving 8 bases between. Germline CDR1 reads SGHDN; CDR2 reads FVKESK. The CDR3 contains 16 residues. The whole variable domain, filled in from reference TRBV14 and TRBJ1-4, reads EAGVTQFPSHSVIEKGQTVTLRCDPISGHDNLYWYRRVMGKEIKFLLHFVKESKQDESGMPNNRFLAERTGGTYSTLKVQPAELEDSGVYFCASSQEWRTTNEKLFFGSGTQLSVL.

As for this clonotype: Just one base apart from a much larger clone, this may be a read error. CDR3: CASSPTAILANYAYTF. As DNA, the CDR3 is TGTGCCAGCAGTCCAACGGCCATCCTAGCTAACTATGCCTACACCTTC. The J gene is TRBJ1-2, the V gene TRBV28, with no clear D. This CDR3 comprises 16 residues. Germline V gene lookup returns CDR1 MDHEN and CDR2 SYDVKM.

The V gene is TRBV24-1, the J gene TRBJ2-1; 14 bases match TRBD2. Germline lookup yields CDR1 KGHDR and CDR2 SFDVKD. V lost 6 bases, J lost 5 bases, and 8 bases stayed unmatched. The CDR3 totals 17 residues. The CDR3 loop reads CATSSTSGRGIHNEQFF. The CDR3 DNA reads TGTGCCACCAGTTCGACTAGCGGGAGGGGGATCCACAATGAGCAGTTCTTC.

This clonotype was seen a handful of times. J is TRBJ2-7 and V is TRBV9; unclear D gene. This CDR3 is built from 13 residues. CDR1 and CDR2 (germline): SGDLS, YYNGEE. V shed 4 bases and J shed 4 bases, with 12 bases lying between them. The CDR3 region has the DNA TGTGCCAGCAGCAGGAGCCTCGAATACGAGCAGTACTTC. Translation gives CASSRSLEYEQYF. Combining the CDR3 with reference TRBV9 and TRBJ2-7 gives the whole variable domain DSGVTQTPKHLITATGQRVTLRCSPRSGDLSVYWYQQSLDQGLQFLIQYYNGEERAKGNILERFSAQQFPDLHSELNLSSLELGDSALYFCASSRSLEYEQYFGPGTRLTVT.

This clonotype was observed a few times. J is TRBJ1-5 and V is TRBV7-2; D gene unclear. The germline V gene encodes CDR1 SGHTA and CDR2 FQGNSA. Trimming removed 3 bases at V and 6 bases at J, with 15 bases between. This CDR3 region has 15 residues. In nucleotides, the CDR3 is TGTGCCAGCAGCTTTGGGCAGCAGTTTTCTCAGCCCCAGCATTTT. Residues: CASSFGQQFSQPQHF.

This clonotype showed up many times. The chain's CDR3 is CASSQELGRLSYEQYF. The CDR3 DNA reads TGTGCCAGCAGCCAAGAACTTGGCAGACTAAGCTACGAGCAGTACTTC. This chain uses TRBV3-1 with TRBJ2-7, with a tentative D call TRBD2 (5 bases). Germline-derived CDR1 and CDR2 are LGHDT and YNNKEL (reference sequence). The length of the CDR3 is 16 residues. V was shortened by 0 bases and J by 3 bases, with 15 bases between the two germline ends.

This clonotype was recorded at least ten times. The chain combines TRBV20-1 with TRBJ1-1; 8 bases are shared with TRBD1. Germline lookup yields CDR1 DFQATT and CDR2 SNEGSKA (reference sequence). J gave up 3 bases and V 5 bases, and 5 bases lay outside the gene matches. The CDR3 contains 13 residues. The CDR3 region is CSAPGQGDTEAFF. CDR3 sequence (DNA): TGCAGTGCTCCAGGACAGGGCGACACTGAAGCTTTCTTT.

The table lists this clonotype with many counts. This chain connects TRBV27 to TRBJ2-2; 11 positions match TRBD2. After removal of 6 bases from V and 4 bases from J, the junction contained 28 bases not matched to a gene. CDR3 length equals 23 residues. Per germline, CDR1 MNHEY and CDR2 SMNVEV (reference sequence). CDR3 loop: CASSLRPSPTGWLAGGGTGELFF. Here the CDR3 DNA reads TGTGCCAGCAGCCTACGCCCTTCCCCCACAGGGTGGCTAGCGGGAGGAGGCACCGGGGAGCTGTTTTTT.

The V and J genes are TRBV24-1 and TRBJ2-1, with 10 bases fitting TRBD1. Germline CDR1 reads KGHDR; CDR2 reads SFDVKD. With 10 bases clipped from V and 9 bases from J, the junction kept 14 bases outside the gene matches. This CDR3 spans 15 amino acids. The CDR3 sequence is CATAPWTGGGGEQFF. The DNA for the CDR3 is TGTGCCACGGCCCCGTGGACAGGGGGTGGTGGTGAGCAGTTCTTC.

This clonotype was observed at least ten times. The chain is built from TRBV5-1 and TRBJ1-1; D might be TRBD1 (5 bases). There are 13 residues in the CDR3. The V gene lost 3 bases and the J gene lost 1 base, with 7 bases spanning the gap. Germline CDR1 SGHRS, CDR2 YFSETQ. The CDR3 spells CASSYDRNTEAFF. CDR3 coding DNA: TGCGCCAGCAGCTACGACAGGAACACTGAAGCTTTCTTT.

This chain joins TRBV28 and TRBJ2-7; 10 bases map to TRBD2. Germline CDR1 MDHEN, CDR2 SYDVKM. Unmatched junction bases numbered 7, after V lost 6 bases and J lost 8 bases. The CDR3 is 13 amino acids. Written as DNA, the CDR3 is TGTGCCAGCAGCCGTGGACTAGCGGCCAAGCAGTACTTC. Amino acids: CASSRGLAAKQYF.

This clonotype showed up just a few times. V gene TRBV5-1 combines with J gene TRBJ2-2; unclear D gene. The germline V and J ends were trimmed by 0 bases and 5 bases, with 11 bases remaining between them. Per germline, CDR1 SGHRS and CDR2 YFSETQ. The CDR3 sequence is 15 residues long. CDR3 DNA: TGCGCCAGCAGCTTGGGGACGGCAAAGACCGGGGAGCTGTTTTTT. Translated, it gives CASSLGTAKTGELFF.

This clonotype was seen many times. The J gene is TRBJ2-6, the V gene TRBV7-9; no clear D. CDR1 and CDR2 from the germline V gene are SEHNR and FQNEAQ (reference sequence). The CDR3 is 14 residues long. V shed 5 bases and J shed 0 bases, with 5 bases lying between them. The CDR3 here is CASSDPSGANVLTF. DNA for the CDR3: TGTGCCAGCAGCGACCCCTCTGGGGCCAACGTCCTGACTTTC.

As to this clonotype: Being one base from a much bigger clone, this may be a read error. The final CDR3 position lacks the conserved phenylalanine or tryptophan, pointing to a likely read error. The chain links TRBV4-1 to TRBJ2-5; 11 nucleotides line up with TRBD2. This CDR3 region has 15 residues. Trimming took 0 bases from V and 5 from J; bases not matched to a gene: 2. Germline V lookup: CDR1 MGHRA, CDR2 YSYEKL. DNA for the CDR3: TGCGCCAGCAGCCAAGATCGGACTAGCGGGGAGACCCAGTACCTC. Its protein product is CASSQDRTSGETQYL.

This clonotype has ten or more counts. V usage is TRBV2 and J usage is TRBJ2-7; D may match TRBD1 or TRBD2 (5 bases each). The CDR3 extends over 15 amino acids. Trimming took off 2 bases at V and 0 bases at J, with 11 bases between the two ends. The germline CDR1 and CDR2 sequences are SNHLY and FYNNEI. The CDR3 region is CASSEFGGLSYEQYF. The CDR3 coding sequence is TGTGCCAGCAGTGAATTTGGGGGTCTCTCCTACGAGCAGTACTTC.

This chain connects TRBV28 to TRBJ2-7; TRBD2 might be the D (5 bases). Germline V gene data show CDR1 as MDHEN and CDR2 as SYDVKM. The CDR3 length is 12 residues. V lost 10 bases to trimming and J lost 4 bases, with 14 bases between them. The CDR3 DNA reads TGTGCCACCTGTTCTAGCAGTTACGAGCAGTACTTC. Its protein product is CATCSSSYEQYF.

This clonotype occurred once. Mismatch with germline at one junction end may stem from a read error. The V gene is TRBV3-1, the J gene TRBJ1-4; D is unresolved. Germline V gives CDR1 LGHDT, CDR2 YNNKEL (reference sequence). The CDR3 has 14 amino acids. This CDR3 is CASSPGSWGEKLSF. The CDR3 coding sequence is TGTGCCAGCAGCCCCGGGTCATGGGGTGAAAAACTGTCTTTT.

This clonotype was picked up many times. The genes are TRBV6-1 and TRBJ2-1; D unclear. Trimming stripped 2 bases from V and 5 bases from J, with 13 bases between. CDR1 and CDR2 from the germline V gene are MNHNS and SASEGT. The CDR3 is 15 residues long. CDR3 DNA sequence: TGTGCCAGCAGTGAACGAGTGAGTGGGCACAATGAGCAGTTCTTC. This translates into CASSERVSGHNEQFF.

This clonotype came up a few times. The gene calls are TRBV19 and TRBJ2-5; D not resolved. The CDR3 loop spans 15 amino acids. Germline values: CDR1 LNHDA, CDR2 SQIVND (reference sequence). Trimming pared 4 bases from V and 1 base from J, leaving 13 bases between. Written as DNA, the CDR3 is TGTGCCAGTAGTACGGACGACCGGCTCCAAGAGACCCAGTACTTC. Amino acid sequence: CASSTDDRLQETQYF.

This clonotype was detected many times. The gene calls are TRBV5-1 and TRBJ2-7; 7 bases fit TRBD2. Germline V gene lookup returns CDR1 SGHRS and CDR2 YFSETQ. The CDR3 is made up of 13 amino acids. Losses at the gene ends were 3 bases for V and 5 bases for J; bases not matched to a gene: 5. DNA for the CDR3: TGCGCCAGCAGCTCCTCGAGCGGGAACGAGCAGTACTTC. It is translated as CASSSSSGNEQYF.

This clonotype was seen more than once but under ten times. In DNA, the CDR3 is TGTGCCAGCAGTTTACGAGGGGTCACTAGCACAGATACGCAGTATTTT. Its protein is CASSLRGVTSTDTQYF. V gene TRBV27 combines with J gene TRBJ2-3; D is perhaps TRBD1 or TRBD2 (5 bases each). From germline, CDR1 is MNHEY and CDR2 SMNVEV (reference sequence). Trimming left V 2 bases short and J 0 bases short, with 12 bases between. The CDR3 extends over 16 amino acids.

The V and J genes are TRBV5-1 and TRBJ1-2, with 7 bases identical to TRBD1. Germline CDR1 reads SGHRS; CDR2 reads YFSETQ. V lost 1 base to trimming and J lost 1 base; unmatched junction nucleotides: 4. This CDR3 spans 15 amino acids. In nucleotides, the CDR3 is TGCGCCAGCAGCTTGACAGGGGATAATAACTATGGCTACACCTTC. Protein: CASSLTGDNNYGYTF.